What follows is one T cell receptor beta chain and its context. Antigen specificity is unknown. V lost 7 bases to trimming and J lost 2 bases; unmatched junction nucleotides: 7. The CDR3 runs 14 residues. Germline V CDR1 and CDR2: MDHEN, SYDVKM. These data are taken from a study of graft-versus-host responses after intestinal transplantation. Study-level information: Recipients were given multivisceral, liver-intestinal, or isolated intestinal transplants. The whole recipient group had anti-thymocyte globulin induction followed by tacrolimus and steroids for two to three years.

TCRdb's table, derived via immunoSEQ multiplex PCR, lists solely in-frame clones and lacks some. The table has about 120,000 clones, approximately 90% seen once. Broader study findings: Within allografts, high graft-versus-host to host-versus-graft clonal ratios were seen among patients with graft-donor T cell macrochimerism. Recipient marrow held GvH clones, some first seen in ileum or blood.

This sequence joins TRBV28 and TRBJ1-2; 7 bases agree with TRBD1. The sample here was unstimulated CD4+ T cells sorted from spleen or lymph node cells, taken before intestinal transplant. The clonotype originates from a human donor who received an intestinal transplant. The CDR3 is CASIIGGQNYGYTF. The CDR3 DNA reads as TGTGCCAGCATCATCGGGGGACAGAACTATGGCTACACCTTC.